This T cell receptor (beta chain) was sequenced in a study of shared clonotypes between healthy human individuals. Trimming took 2 bases from V and 1 from J, leaving 3 bases between them. Germline V gene data show CDR1 as SGHNT and CDR2 as YYREEE (reference sequence). The CDR3 length is 13 residues. In its sample, this clone was seen a few times. Sequencing was performed with immunoSEQ multiplex PCR; in TCRdb, only in-frame clones are kept and a portion is missing. The table lists under 600,000 clones, roughly 79% of them singletons. Sample: PBMCs. J is TRBJ2-2 and V is TRBV5-4; unclear D gene. The origin of this receptor is a woman between 35 and 50 years old in good health. Some clones in this sample may be carry-over from other donors' samples. CDR3 residues: CASSFQNTGELFF. The CDR3 DNA reads TGTGCCAGCAGCTTCCAGAACACCGGGGAGCTGTTTTTT.